Reported below is one TCR beta chain. Its antigen remains unknown. The CDR3 is 15 amino acids. Germline V lookup: CDR1 KGHSH, CDR2 LQKENI. After removal of 3 bases from V and 7 bases from J, the junction contained 4 bases not matched to a gene. The sample originates from a study of cytomegalovirus exposure and HLA in healthy donors. Regarding the study as a whole: Some V segments, TRBV6-2 and TRBV6-3 among them, were indistinguishable and were therefore excluded.

In the PCR, 60 Vbeta and 13 Jbeta primers were used. Profiled with immunoSEQ multiplex PCR; TCRdb holds only in-frame clones, not every one. The table includes approximately 100,000 clones, around three quarters detected once. The sequenced sample consisted of PBMCs. The chain is built from TRBV18 and TRBJ2-2; 11 bases fit TRBD1. The source is a middle-aged woman in good health and CMV-seronegative. In DNA form, the CDR3 reads TGTGCCAGCTCACCGGGACAGGGGGTCGTCGGGGAGCTGTTTTTT. Protein sequence: CASSPGQGVVGELFF.